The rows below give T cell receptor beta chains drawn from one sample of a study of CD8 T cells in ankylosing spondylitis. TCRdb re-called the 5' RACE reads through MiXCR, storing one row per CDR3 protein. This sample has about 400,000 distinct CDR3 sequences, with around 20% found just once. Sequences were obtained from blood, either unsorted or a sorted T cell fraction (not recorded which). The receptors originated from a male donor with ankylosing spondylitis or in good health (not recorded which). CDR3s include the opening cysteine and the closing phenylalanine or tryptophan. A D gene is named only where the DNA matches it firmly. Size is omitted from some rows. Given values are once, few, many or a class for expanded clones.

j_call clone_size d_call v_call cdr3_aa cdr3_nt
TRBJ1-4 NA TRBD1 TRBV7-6 CASSLKTGDEKLFF TGTGCCAGCAGCTTAAAAACAGGGGATGAAAAACTGTTTTTT
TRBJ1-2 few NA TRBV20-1 CSAKNGPTTTNYGYTF TGCAGTGCTAAGAACGGGCCGACCACCACTAACTATGGCTACACCTTC
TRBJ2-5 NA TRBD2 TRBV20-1 CSAIAGGDGETQYF TGCAGTGCCATAGCGGGGGGGGACGGAGAGACCCAGTACTTC
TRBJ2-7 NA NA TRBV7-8 CASSRWDGSWKQYF TGTGCCAGCAGCCGATGGGACGGCTCCTGGAAGCAGTACTTC
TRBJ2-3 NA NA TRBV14 CASSHLDYFTDTQYF TGTGCCAGCAGCCATTTAGACTACTTCACAGATACGCAGTATTTT
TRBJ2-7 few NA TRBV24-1 CATSEPGDSYEQYF TGTGCCACCAGTGAACCTGGAGATTCCTACGAGCAGTACTTC
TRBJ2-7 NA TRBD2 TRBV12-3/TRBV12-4 CASSPREGPYEQYF TGTGCCAGCAGTCCCCGGGAGGGGCCCTACGAGCAGTACTTC
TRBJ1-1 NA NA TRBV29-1 CSVEEGQELVTFF TGCAGCGTTGAGGAGGGGCAGGAATTAGTAACTTTCTTT
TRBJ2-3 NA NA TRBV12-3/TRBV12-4 CASSLGATGDTQYF TGTGCCAGCAGTTTAGGGGCAACTGGGGATACGCAGTATTTT
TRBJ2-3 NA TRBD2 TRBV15 CATSRDRGGGAADTQYF TGTGCCACCAGCAGAGATCGAGGCGGGGGGGCGGCAGATACGCAGTATTTT